This TCR beta chain originates from a study of blood T cell repertoires in COVID-19. At the level of the study: The origin of the acute and convalescent COVID-19 samples was the United States, Italy and Spain. Sources were T cells, B-cell-depleted T cells, or PBMCs; the material itself was cDNA or gDNA.

Original analysis: Amplification from reference gene primers served as the basis for estimated nucleated cell counts. Repertoires were generated with immunoSEQ multiplex PCR, while TCRdb's copy carries only in-frame clones and drops some. V and J calls and clone size are given by that table; D and trimming were obtained from the DNA. The repertoire holds some 120,000 clones, with about 88% as singletons. The V and J ends lost 5 bases and 3 bases, in that order; junction bases with no gene match: 3. The CDR3 is made up of 16 amino acids. Germline assignment: CDR1 MGHDK and CDR2 SYGVNS. The clonotype originates from a middle-aged man with active COVID-19. The sequenced material came from peripheral blood. The V and J genes are TRBV25-1 and TRBJ2-3, with 15 bases that match TRBD2. CDR3 residues: CASSSGTSGRTDTQYF. The CDR3 DNA follows: TGTGCCAGCAGTTCCGGGACTAGCGGGAGGACAGATACGCAGTATTTT.